One sample yielded the 15 T cell receptor beta chains listed below, sequenced in a study of identifying expanded T cells in peripheral blood. Generated by immunoSEQ multiplex PCR, the TCRdb table keeps only in-frame clones and is missing some. The sample comprises about 94,000 clones, 88% of which are singletons, and around 5.9% rests with the top ten. Source material: blood. These receptors originate from a person aged 18-70 years in good health.

The genes are TRBV29-1 and TRBJ2-5; D remains ambiguous. Germline lookup yields CDR1 SQVTM and CDR2 ANQGSEA. CDR3 length equals 10 residues. The ends were cut back, 2 bases at V and 7 bases at J, with 5 bases in the middle. CDR3 DNA: TGCAGCGTTGAATCTGGGACCCAGTACTTC. Its protein is CSVESGTQYF.

A single count supports this clone. The chain has TRBV9 and TRBJ2-7, with 9 bases identical to TRBD2. Germline-derived CDR1 and CDR2 are SGDLS and YYNGEE. With V trimmed by 4 bases and J by 7 bases, 12 bases remained unmatched. The CDR3 is 15 residues long. The CDR3 spells CASSTQPGLAGEQYF. The CDR3 nucleotides read TGTGCCAGCAGCACTCAACCGGGACTAGCAGGGGAGCAGTACTTC.

This chain links TRBV11-3 with TRBJ2-1, with TRBD2 matching 7 bases. V gave up 0 bases and J gave up 2 bases; unmatched junction bases: 7. CDR3 length: 17 residues. Germline V gene data show CDR1 as SGHNT and CDR2 as YENEEA. The CDR3, as DNA: TGTGCCAGCAGCTTAGATCGGCTAGCGGAGACCTACAATGAGCAGTTCTTC. Protein: CASSLDRLAETYNEQFF.

The chain carries TRBV5-6 and TRBJ1-4; D perhaps matches TRBD1 (5 bases). There are 12 residues in the CDR3. Trimming removed 2 bases at V and 11 bases at J, with 10 bases between. Germline CDR1 SGHDT, CDR2 YYEEEE. Here the CDR3 DNA reads TGTGCCAGCAGCTTCAGGGAAGGGAAACTGTTTTTT. As protein: CASSFREGKLFF.

This clone has only a few counts. The chain carries TRBV27 and TRBJ2-7; possible D gene TRBD1, 5 bases. There are 13 residues in the CDR3. Germline assignment: CDR1 MNHEY and CDR2 SMNVEV (reference sequence). V dropped 6 bases and J dropped 5 bases, with 14 bases sitting between them. CDR3 sequence: CASREDSFHEQYF. Written as DNA, the CDR3 is TGTGCCAGCAGGGAAGACAGTTTCCACGAGCAGTACTTC.

V usage is TRBV7-9 and J usage is TRBJ1-2; 9 bases align to TRBD1. Trimming took 3 bases from V and 2 from J; bases not matched to a gene: 7. Per germline, CDR1 SEHNR and CDR2 FQNEAQ (reference sequence). This CDR3 comprises 16 residues. CDR3 in amino acids: CASSFATGTGNYGYTF. The CDR3, as DNA: TGTGCCAGCAGCTTCGCGACCGGGACAGGGAACTATGGCTACACCTTC.

V is TRBV30 and J is TRBJ2-5; D not certain. Deletions cut 4 bases from V and 5 bases from J, with 8 bases between. Per germline, CDR1 GTSNPN and CDR2 SVGIG (reference sequence). The CDR3 spans 11 residues. CDR3 bases: TGTGCCTGGACTTCACGGGAGACCCAGTACTTC. Translated: CAWTSRETQYF.

The J gene is TRBJ1-6, the V gene TRBV7-9; 9 bases agree with TRBD1. Germline V gene sequence: CDR1 SEHNR, CDR2 FQNEAQ (reference sequence). This CDR3 has 16 residues. V dropped 5 bases and J dropped 7; count of bases not matched to a gene: 9. The CDR3 DNA reads TGTGCCAGCAGCCCTTACAGGACAGGGGTGAATTCACCCCTCCACTTT. Its protein product is CASSPYRTGVNSPLHF. Combining the CDR3 with reference TRBV7-9 and TRBJ1-6 gives the whole variable domain DTGVSQNPRHKITKRGQNVTFRCDPISEHNRLYWYRQTLGQGPEFLTYFQNEAQLEKSRLLSDRFSAERPKGSFSTLEIQRTEQGDSAMYLCASSPYRTGVNSPLHFGNGTRLTVT.

With regard to this clone: Other DNA sequences in the same sample also yield this CDR3. The chain joins TRBV5-1 to TRBJ2-1; D is undetermined. Germline CDR1 SGHRS, CDR2 YFSETQ. There are 15 residues in the CDR3. V dropped 0 bases and J dropped 1 base, with 8 bases sitting between them. Here the CDR3 DNA reads TGCGCCAGCAGCTTGGCGGGTTCGTCCTACAATGAGCAGTTCTTC. It specifies CASSLAGSSYNEQFF. Drawing the rest from reference TRBV5-1 and TRBJ2-1, the complete variable domain is KAGVTQTPRYLIKTRGQQVTLSCSPISGHRSVSWYQQTPGQGLQFLFEYFSETQRNKGNFPGRFSGRQFSNSRSEMNVSTLELGDSALYLCASSLAGSSYNEQFFGPGTRLTVL.

This clone is labeled as medium-sized. This chain links TRBV5-1 with TRBJ2-7; 7 nucleotides match TRBD2. Trimming removed 0 bases from V and 3 bases from J; junction bases left unmatched: 6. CDR1 is SGHRS, CDR2 YFSETQ, per germline. This CDR3 is built from 15 residues. The CDR3 sequence is CASSLASGLLYEQYF. The CDR3 coding sequence is TGCGCCAGCAGCTTGGCCTCGGGACTACTCTACGAGCAGTACTTC.

This chain joins TRBV9 and TRBJ1-1, with a possible D match to TRBD1 (6 bases). From germline, CDR1 is SGDLS and CDR2 YYNGEE. Trimming left V 3 bases short and J 4 bases short, with 19 bases between. This CDR3 is built from 16 residues. CDR3 loop: CASSARQAKAPTEAFF. The CDR3 nucleotides read TGTGCCAGCAGCGCGAGACAGGCCAAAGCCCCCACTGAAGCTTTCTTT. Combining the CDR3 with reference TRBV9 and TRBJ1-1 gives the whole variable domain DSGVTQTPKHLITATGQRVTLRCSPRSGDLSVYWYQQSLDQGLQFLIQYYNGEERAKGNILERFSAQQFPDLHSELNLSSLELGDSALYFCASSARQAKAPTEAFFGQGTRLTVV.

The V call is TRBV5-1, the J call TRBJ2-1; 10 bases map to TRBD2. Trimming removed 4 bases from V and 10 bases from J; junction bases left unmatched: 14. The germline CDR1 and CDR2 sequences are SGHRS and YFSETQ. This CDR3 is 16 amino acids long. In DNA form, the CDR3 reads TGCGCCAGCAGCCTACCTAGCGGGGGCCCTTCTGGCGAGCAGTTCTTC. It yields the protein CASSLPSGGPSGEQFF.

This chain uses TRBV5-6 with TRBJ1-2; 9 nucleotides line up with TRBD1. The CDR3 consists of 14 residues. V was pared by 2 bases and J by 5 bases, with 4 bases of the junction left unmatched. Germline V gene sequence: CDR1 SGHDT, CDR2 YYEEEE. In DNA form, the CDR3 reads TGTGCCAGCAGCTTTTTGGACAGGGGATATGGCTACACCTTC. Translating it yields CASSFLDRGYGYTF.

This clone was picked up a small number of times. This chain connects TRBV28 to TRBJ2-1; D tentatively reads TRBD1 or TRBD2 (5 bases each). V was shortened by 6 bases and J by 7 bases, with 19 bases between the two germline ends. The V gene's germline CDR1 is MDHEN and CDR2 SYDVKM. This CDR3 region has 15 residues. DNA of the CDR3: TGTGCCAGCAGAGCCCCGGGACCCCTGGGGAATGAGCAGTTCTTC. Its protein product is CASRAPGPLGNEQFF.

V is TRBV6-6 and J is TRBJ2-5; TRBD1 matches 7 bases. Per the germline V gene, CDR1 is MNHNY and CDR2 is SVGAGI (reference sequence). The CDR3 runs 14 residues. Losses at the gene ends were 6 bases for V and 0 bases for J; bases not matched to a gene: 4. The CDR3 reads CASSQGQNQETQYF. CDR3 in DNA: TGTGCCAGCAGCCAGGGACAGAACCAAGAGACCCAGTACTTC.